This T cell receptor beta chain was captured by sequencing in a study of blood T cell repertoires in COVID-19. At the level of the study: COVID-19 samples collected from the United States, Italy and Spain covered acute and convalescent phases. T cells, B-cell-depleted T cells, or PBMCs supplied cDNA or gDNA.

This clone was counted between two and nine times. In the study's own analysis: Amplification of reference gene primers provided the estimated nucleated cell counts. This table comes from immunoSEQ multiplex PCR, and its TCRdb copy is limited to in-frame clones, with some not included. D and trimming were read from the DNA, whereas the V and J calls and clone size are those reported in that table. Altogether 200,000 or so clones are present, 88% being singletons, with the ten largest covering 2% to 2.5%. The CDR3 is 15 amino acids. CDR1 is MDHEN and CDR2 is SYDVKM in the germline V gene. V was shortened by 2 bases and J by 4 bases, with 14 bases between the two germline ends.

Sequenced input: peripheral blood. The clonotype was recovered from a man aged 65 to 79 with active or convalescent COVID-19. The chain has TRBV28 and TRBJ1-1; D unclear. The CDR3 DNA sequence: TGTGCCAGCAGTTTACGCTACGGAGGAGGCACTGAAGCTTTCTTT. This encodes CASSLRYGGGTEAFF.